These 13 T cell receptor beta chains were all obtained from the same sample, sequenced in a study of T-cell reconstitution after alpha-beta-depleted transplantation in children. Preparation of the TCRbeta library used unique molecular identifiers. TCRdb re-called the PCR reads through MiXCR, storing one row per CDR3 protein. The table has a few hundred thousand distinct CDR3 sequences, 27% seen once. The source was PBMCs, collected before TCRalphabeta/CD19-depleted stem cell transplant. These receptors were obtained from a boy younger than two with Wiskott-Aldrich syndrome, due to receive a stem cell transplant.

V is TRBV27 and J is TRBJ2-2; 7 bases align to TRBD2. The germline gives CDR1 MNHEY, CDR2 SMNVEV (reference sequence). The V gene end was trimmed by 6 bases and the J gene end by 2 bases; junction bases not matched to a gene: 9. The CDR3 runs 16 residues. The CDR3 bases are TGTGCCAGCAGGATGGGAGGGCCAGTAAACACCGGGGAGCTGTTTTTT. Translation: CASRMGGPVNTGELFF.

The chain carries TRBV20-1 and TRBJ2-1; perhaps TRBD1 as D (7 bases). CDR1 and CDR2 (germline): DFQATT, SNEGSKA (reference sequence). V dropped 6 bases and J dropped 9 bases, with 12 bases sitting between them. This CDR3 is built from 11 residues. The CDR3 protein is CSARRGPEQFF. Written as DNA, the CDR3 is TGCAGTGCAAGGAGGGGGCCTGAGCAGTTCTTC.

This clonotype was seen a handful of times. The gene calls are TRBV5-1 and TRBJ2-1, with D possibly matching TRBD2 (5 bases). This CDR3 region has 15 residues. Trimming pared 4 bases from V and 4 bases from J, leaving 15 bases between. Germline CDR1 SGHRS, CDR2 YFSETQ. CDR3 loop: CASSPSGLEYNEQFF. The CDR3 nucleotides read TGCGCCAGCAGCCCTTCGGGGTTAGAATACAATGAGCAGTTCTTC.

Only a few counts were recorded for this clonotype. The chain recombines TRBV5-1 with TRBJ1-4, with 7 positions matching TRBD1. The CDR3 runs to 15 residues. CDR1 and CDR2 (germline): SGHRS, YFSETQ. After removal of 4 bases from V and 14 bases from J, the junction contained 17 bases not matched to a gene. Written as DNA, the CDR3 is TGCGCCAGCAGCCCCGACCTGGGCGAGGGGGCGCCCCTGTTTTTT. Its protein product is CASSPDLGEGAPLFF. Together with reference TRBV5-1 and TRBJ1-4, the CDR3 gives the full variable domain: KAGVTQTPRYLIKTRGQQVTLSCSPISGHRSVSWYQQTPGQGLQFLFEYFSETQRNKGNFPGRFSGRQFSNSRSEMNVSTLELGDSALYLCASSPDLGEGAPLFFGSGTQLSVL.

V and J are TRBV10-3 and TRBJ2-5; D unresolved. V lost 6 bases, J lost 3 bases, and 14 bases lay in between. Germline CDR1 is ENHRY and CDR2 is SYGVKD. CDR3 length: 14 residues. CDR3 nucleotides: TGTGCCATCAGCTCCCGGGCCGAGAAAGAGACCCAGTACTTC. This sequence encodes CAISSRAEKETQYF.

The V call is TRBV5-1, the J call TRBJ2-1, with TRBD2 matching over 14 bases. This CDR3 comprises 18 residues. Germline values: CDR1 SGHRS, CDR2 YFSETQ. V lost 0 bases, J lost 8 bases, and 10 bases stayed unmatched. CDR3 sequence: CASSLGGLAGGSGDEQFF. DNA for the CDR3: TGCGCCAGCAGCTTGGGCGGACTAGCGGGAGGAAGTGGCGATGAGCAGTTCTTC.

The V call is TRBV12-3 or TRBV12-4, the J call TRBJ1-1, with D perhaps TRBD1 (6 bases). Trimming shortened V by 7 bases and J by 4 bases, and 10 bases separated the two germline ends. The CDR3 has 12 residues. As DNA, the CDR3 is TGTGCCAGCATGAACAGGGCCACTGAAGCTTTCTTT. This codes for CASMNRATEAFF.

The rearrangement links TRBV30 to TRBJ2-5, with TRBD1 as a possible D gene (5 bases). The CDR3 contains 13 residues. The V and J ends lost 0 bases and 4 bases respectively, with 9 bases between them. Looked up from germline, CDR1 is GTSNPN and CDR2 is SVGIG (reference sequence). CDR3 loop: CAWSVRQRETQYF. The CDR3, as DNA: TGTGCCTGGAGTGTACGACAGCGAGAGACCCAGTACTTC.

The J gene is TRBJ2-5, the V gene TRBV6-1, with TRBD2 as a possible D gene (5 bases). Germline CDR1 MNHNS, CDR2 SASEGT. Trimming stripped 7 bases from V and 5 bases from J, with 14 bases between. The length of the CDR3 is 13 residues. The DNA of the CDR3 is TGTGCCAGCAAGGTCGGGGTTTTGGAGACCCAGTACTTC. Translated: CASKVGVLETQYF.

This clonotype has a handful of counts. The chain is built from TRBV20-1 and TRBJ1-1; no definite D call. Germline values: CDR1 DFQATT, CDR2 SNEGSKA (reference sequence). The CDR3 consists of 15 residues. Between the trimmed V and J ends, which lost 3 bases and 1 base, there was a span of 15 bases. CDR3: CSASMAGMENTEAFF. The CDR3 DNA follows: TGCAGTGCTAGTATGGCAGGCATGGAGAACACTGAAGCTTTCTTT.

V gene TRBV5-5 combines with J gene TRBJ2-1; 8 bases align to TRBD2. From germline, CDR1 is SGHKS and CDR2 YYEKEE (reference sequence). V trimming: 4 bases; J trimming: 2 bases; junction bases outside the gene matches: 11. The length of the CDR3 is 17 residues. CDR3 sequence reads: CASSPELLAGAYNEQFF. The CDR3 DNA follows: TGTGCCAGCAGCCCTGAATTGCTAGCGGGCGCCTACAATGAGCAGTTCTTC.

This clonotype appeared a few times. The gene calls are TRBV29-1 and TRBJ2-4; D may be TRBD2 (5 bases). The CDR3 totals 13 residues. Germline CDR1 reads SQVTM; CDR2 reads ANQGSEA. The ends were cut back, 4 bases at V and 0 bases at J, with 7 bases in the middle. The CDR3, as DNA: TGCAGCGTTGTTGGACTAGCCAAAAACATTCAGTACTTC. It encodes CSVVGLAKNIQYF.

This clonotype has a handful of counts. This sequence joins TRBV3-1 and TRBJ1-6, with a weak D call TRBD1 (5 bases). Trimming removed 2 bases from V and 5 bases from J, with 7 bases in between. The CDR3 runs 14 residues. Germline CDR1 is LGHDT and CDR2 is YNNKEL (reference sequence). CDR3 coding DNA: TGTGCCAGCAGCCAAAAGACAGATAATTCACCCCTCCACTTT. Its protein is CASSQKTDNSPLHF.